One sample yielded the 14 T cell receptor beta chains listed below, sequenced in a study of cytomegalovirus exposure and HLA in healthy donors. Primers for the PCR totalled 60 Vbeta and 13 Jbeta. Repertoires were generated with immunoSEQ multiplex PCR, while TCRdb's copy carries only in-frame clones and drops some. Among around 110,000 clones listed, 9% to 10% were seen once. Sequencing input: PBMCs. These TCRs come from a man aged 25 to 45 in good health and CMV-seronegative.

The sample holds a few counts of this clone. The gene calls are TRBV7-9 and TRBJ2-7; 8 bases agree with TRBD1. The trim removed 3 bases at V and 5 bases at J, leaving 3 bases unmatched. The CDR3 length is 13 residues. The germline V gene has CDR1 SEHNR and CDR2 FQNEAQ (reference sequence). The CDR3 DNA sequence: TGTGCCAGCAGCTTTGGACAGGGTGACGAGCAGTACTTC. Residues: CASSFGQGDEQYF.

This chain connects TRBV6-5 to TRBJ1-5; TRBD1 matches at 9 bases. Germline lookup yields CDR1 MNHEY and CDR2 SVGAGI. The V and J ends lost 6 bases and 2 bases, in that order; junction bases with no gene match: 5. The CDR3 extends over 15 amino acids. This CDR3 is CASRPQGAGNQPQHF. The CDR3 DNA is TGTGCCAGCAGGCCACAGGGGGCAGGCAATCAGCCCCAGCATTTT.

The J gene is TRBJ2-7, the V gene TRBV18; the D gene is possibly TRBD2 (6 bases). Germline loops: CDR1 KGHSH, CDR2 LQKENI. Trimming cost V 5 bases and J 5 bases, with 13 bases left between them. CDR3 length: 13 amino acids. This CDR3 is CASSFGGTHEQYF. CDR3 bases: TGTGCCAGCTCATTCGGAGGGACCCACGAGCAGTACTTC.

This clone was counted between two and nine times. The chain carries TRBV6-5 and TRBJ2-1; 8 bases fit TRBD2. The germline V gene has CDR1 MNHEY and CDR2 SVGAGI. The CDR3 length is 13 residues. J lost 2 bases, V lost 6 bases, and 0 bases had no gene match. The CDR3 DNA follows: TGTGCCAGCAGCGGGGGGGCCTACAATGAGCAGTTCTTC. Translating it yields CASSGGAYNEQFF.

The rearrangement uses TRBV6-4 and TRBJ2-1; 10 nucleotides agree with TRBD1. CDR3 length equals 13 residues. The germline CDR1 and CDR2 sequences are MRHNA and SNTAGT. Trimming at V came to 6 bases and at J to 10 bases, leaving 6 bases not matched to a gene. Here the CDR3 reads CASRDRGRGEQFF. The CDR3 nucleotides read TGTGCCAGCAGAGACAGGGGGCGAGGGGAGCAGTTCTTC.

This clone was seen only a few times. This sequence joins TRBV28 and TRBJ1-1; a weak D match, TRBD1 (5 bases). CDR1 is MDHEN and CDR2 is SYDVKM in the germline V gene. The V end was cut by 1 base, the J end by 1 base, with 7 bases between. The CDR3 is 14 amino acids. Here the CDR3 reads CASSLLGGNTEAFF. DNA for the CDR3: TGTGCCAGCAGTTTATTGGGGGGGAACACTGAAGCTTTCTTT.

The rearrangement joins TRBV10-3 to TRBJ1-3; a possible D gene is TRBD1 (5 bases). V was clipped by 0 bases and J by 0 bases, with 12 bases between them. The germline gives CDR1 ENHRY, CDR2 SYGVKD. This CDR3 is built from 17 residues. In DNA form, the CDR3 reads TGTGCCATCAGTGAGTCGAACAGGCAGAGCTCTGGAAACACCATATATTTT. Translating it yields CAISESNRQSSGNTIYF.

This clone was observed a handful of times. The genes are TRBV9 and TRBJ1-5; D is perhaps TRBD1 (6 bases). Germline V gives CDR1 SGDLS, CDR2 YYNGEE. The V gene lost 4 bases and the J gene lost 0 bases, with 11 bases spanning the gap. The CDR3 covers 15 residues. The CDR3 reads CASSSRDTSNQPQHF. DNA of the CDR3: TGTGCCAGCAGCAGCCGGGACACTAGCAATCAGCCCCAGCATTTT.

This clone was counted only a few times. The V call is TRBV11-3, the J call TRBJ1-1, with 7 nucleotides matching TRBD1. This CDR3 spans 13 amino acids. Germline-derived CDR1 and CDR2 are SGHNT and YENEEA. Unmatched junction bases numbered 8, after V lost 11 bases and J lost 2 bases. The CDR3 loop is CAVRGQPNTEAFF. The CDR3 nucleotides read TGTGCCGTCCGGGGACAGCCTAACACTGAAGCTTTCTTT.

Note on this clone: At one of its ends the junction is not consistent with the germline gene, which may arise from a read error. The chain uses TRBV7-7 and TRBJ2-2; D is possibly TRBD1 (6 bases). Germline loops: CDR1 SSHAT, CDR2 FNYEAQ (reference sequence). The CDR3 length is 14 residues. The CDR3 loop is CASSLGQNTGELSF. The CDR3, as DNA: TGTGCTAGCAGCCTCGGACAGAACACCGGGGAGCTGTCTTTT.

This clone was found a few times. The CDR3 here is CASSLPGQANTEAFF. The CDR3 DNA reads as TGTGCCAGCAGCTTACCGGGACAGGCGAACACTGAAGCTTTCTTT. The V and J genes are TRBV7-2 and TRBJ1-1; 8 bases map to TRBD1. Losses at the gene ends were 2 bases for V and 1 base for J; bases not matched to a gene: 3. The CDR3 spans 15 residues. Germline V CDR1 and CDR2: SGHTA, FQGNSA.

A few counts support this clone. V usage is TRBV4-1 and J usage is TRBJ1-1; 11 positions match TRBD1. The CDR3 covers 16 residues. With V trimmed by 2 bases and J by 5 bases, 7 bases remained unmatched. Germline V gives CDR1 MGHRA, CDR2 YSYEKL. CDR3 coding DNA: TGCGCCAGCAGCCAAAATGCCGGGACAGGGGGTACTGAAGCTTTCTTT. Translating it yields CASSQNAGTGGTEAFF.

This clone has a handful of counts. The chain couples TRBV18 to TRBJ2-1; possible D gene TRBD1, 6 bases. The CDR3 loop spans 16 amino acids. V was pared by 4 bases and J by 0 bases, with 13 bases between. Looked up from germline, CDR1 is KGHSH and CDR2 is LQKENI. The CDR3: CASSHMDSSSYNEQFF. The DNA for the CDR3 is TGTGCCAGCTCACACATGGACAGTAGCTCCTACAATGAGCAGTTCTTC. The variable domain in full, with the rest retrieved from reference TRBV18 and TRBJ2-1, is NAGVMQNPRHLVRRRGQEARLRCSPMKGHSHVYWYRQLPEEGLKFMVYLQKENIIDESGMPKERFSAEFPKEGPSILRIQQVVRGDSAAYFCASSHMDSSSYNEQFFGPGTRLTVL.

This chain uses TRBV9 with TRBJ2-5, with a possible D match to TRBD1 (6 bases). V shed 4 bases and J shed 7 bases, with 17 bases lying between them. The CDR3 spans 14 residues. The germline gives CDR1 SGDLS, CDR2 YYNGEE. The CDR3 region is CASSPQQGSGTQYF. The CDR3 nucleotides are TGTGCCAGCAGCCCACAACAGGGATCAGGGACCCAGTACTTC.